This T cell receptor (beta chain) was recovered during a study of shared clonotypes between healthy human individuals. The naive CD8 population came from CD45RO-negative cells selected for CCR7, without terminally differentiated effector memory CD45RA+ cells. CDR1 is SGHDT and CDR2 is YYEEEE in the germline V gene. V was shortened by 4 bases and J by 5 bases, with 6 bases between the two germline ends. The CDR3 is 11 amino acids. Clones were sequenced by immunoSEQ multiplex PCR, and TCRdb holds only the in-frame ones, with some missing. This table has 2 million or so clones, 85% to 95% appearing once.

The sequenced sample was naive CD8+ T cells sorted from blood. V and J are TRBV5-6 and TRBJ1-1; D remains unclear. The source of this sequence is a man aged 18 to 35 in good health. CDR3: CASSIYTEAFF. The CDR3 DNA follows: TGTGCCAGCAGCATTTATACTGAAGCTTTCTTT.